This record looks at one TCR beta chain sequence and its context. Its antigen remains unknown. CDR1 is LGHNA and CDR2 is YNFKEQ in the germline V gene. This CDR3 is 16 amino acids long. Unmatched junction bases numbered 10, after V lost 2 bases and J lost 5 bases. The data are from a study of identical twins. Study findings and constraints: Models underpredicted monozygotic twin sharing of out-of-frame TCR alpha. Insertions were fewer in abundant cord blood beta clonotypes, whereas memory repertoires showed none of this pattern.

Each cDNA held unique molecular identifiers, and template switching gave it a universal primer site. TCRdb re-derived calls from the 5' RACE reads in MiXCR, one entry per CDR3 protein. Altogether approximately 630,000 distinct CDR3 sequences are present, just over 7% being singletons, with the ten largest covering 1.6%. The same sample was also studied in work on yellow fever vaccine responses in identical twins.

J is TRBJ2-7 and V is TRBV4-2; 9 nucleotides match TRBD2. The source is a young woman in good health. The sample taken for sequencing was PBMCs. CDR3 sequence (DNA): TGTGCCAGCAGCCAAAAATTAGCGGGAGCTTACGACGAGCAGTACTTC. Its translation is CASSQKLAGAYDEQYF.